Included here is one T cell receptor beta chain sequence, with context. The antigen remains undetermined. Per germline, CDR1 SGDLS and CDR2 YYNGEE. The CDR3 is made up of 15 amino acids. With 60 Vbeta and 13 Jbeta primers, the PCR was carried out. The method was immunoSEQ multiplex PCR; TCRdb's version includes in-frame clones alone and lacks a portion of them. This table holds some 150,000 clones, roughly 84% found once. The data belong to a study of cytomegalovirus exposure and HLA in healthy donors. General study points: A later analysis showed HLA-associated TCR beta chains outstripping equally common others in clonal expansion. Most TCR sequences showed up rarely, but some public TCRs showed up in many donors. Analyzed later, most CMV-associated TCR beta chains appeared HLA-restricted. TCR beta V segments were, for the most part, productive about 87% or about 30% of the time in an earlier analysis.

The sample consisted of PBMCs. The chain links TRBV9 to TRBJ2-5, with D tentatively TRBD2 (5 bases). The J call may be mistaken, given a closer DNA end match to TRBJ2-7. The source of this sequence is a young woman in good health and CMV-seronegative. CDR3 region: CASSVGLPTPYEQYF. CDR3 in DNA: TGTGCCAGCAGCGTAGGACTACCGACACCCTACGAGCAGTACTTC.